This TCR beta chain emerged from a study of blood T cell repertoires in COVID-19. Turning to the study itself: Italy, Spain and the United States were the sources of the convalescent and acute COVID-19 samples. In each case, the material was cDNA or gDNA derived from T cells, B-cell-depleted T cells, or PBMCs.

The germline V gene encodes CDR1 GTSNPN and CDR2 SVGIG (reference sequence). The CDR3 loop spans 13 amino acids. The V gene lost 0 bases and the J gene lost 17 bases, with 17 bases spanning the gap. As originally analysed: Amplification with reference gene primers provided the estimates of nucleated cell counts. The table came from immunoSEQ multiplex PCR; TCRdb's copy has only in-frame clones and leaves some out. D and trimming come from the DNA, and the V and J calls and clone size come from that table. The sample has approximately 100,000 clones; approximately 84% are singletons. The chain is built from TRBV30 and TRBJ1-6; D might be TRBD1 (6 bases). Sequencing used peripheral blood. The TCR sequence derives from a man aged 65 to 85 with acute or convalescent COVID-19. The CDR3 bases are TGTGCCTGGAGTGTCAGGGGTTTGGGACGTATCCACTTT. Protein product: CAWSVRGLGRIHF.